These 21 T cell receptor beta chains originate from one sample sequenced in a study of Graves' ophthalmopathy and Graves' hyperthyroidism. RNA transcripts yielded amplified TCR beta CDR3 regions. Second-round multiplex PCR followed a first-round RT-PCR using HTBI primers. TCRdb re-analysed the multiplex PCR reads in MiXCR, keeping a single row per CDR3 protein. Among approximately 700,000 distinct CDR3 sequences, 40% were seen once, and the ten largest hold approximately 43%. The sample comprised peripheral blood. These receptors all come from an adult man with Graves' ophthalmopathy.

This clonotype was counted many times. Germline is not matched at one junction end, which may reflect a read error. The V call is TRBV24-1, the J call TRBJ1-5, with a tentative D call TRBD1 (6 bases). In germline, CDR1 is KGHDR, CDR2 SFDVKD. This CDR3 region has 16 residues. CDR3 sequence: CASSALGGLSNQPQHF. The CDR3 bases are TGTGCCAGCAGTGCCCTAGGGGGGCTGAGCAATCAGCCCCAGCATTTT.

This clonotype has a count of ten or more. V is TRBV29-1 and J is TRBJ2-7, with TRBD1 matching over 8 bases. The CDR3 runs 13 residues. The germline CDR1 and CDR2 sequences are SQVTM and ANQGSEA. V lost 4 bases and J lost 0; bases outside the gene matches: 2. CDR3 sequence (DNA): TGCAGCGTTGGGGGACAGGCCTCCTACGAGCAGTACTTC. Amino acids: CSVGGQASYEQYF.

J is TRBJ1-6 and V is TRBV19; possible D gene TRBD1, 6 bases. The CDR3 extends over 15 amino acids. Germline V gene lookup returns CDR1 LNHDA and CDR2 SQIVND (reference sequence). Between the trimmed V and J ends, which lost 1 base and 6 bases, there was a span of 10 bases. The CDR3 sequence: CASSIGSGANSPLHF. CDR3 in DNA: TGTGCCAGTAGTATAGGTTCGGGGGCTAATTCACCCCTCCACTTT.

The gene calls are TRBV12-5 and TRBJ1-2; D call uncertain. Trimming shortened V by 1 base and J by 2 bases, and 8 bases separated the two germline ends. The CDR3 consists of 14 residues. CDR1 LGHNT and CDR2 FRNRAP come from the germline V gene. The CDR3 bases are TGTGCTAGTGGTTTGGGGGCAGTCAACTATGGCTACACCTTC. Translated, it gives CASGLGAVNYGYTF.

J is TRBJ2-7 and V is TRBV2, with D perhaps TRBD1 or TRBD2 (6 bases each). The V end lost 8 bases, the J end lost 2 bases, and 16 bases lay between the germline ends. The CDR3 consists of 14 residues. Per the germline V gene, CDR1 is SNHLY and CDR2 is FYNNEI. For the CDR3, the DNA is TGTGCCAGCGTTCCCAGGGGCGGGGCCTACGAGCAGTACTTC. This encodes CASVPRGGAYEQYF.

This clonotype was seen just once. This chain connects TRBV15 to TRBJ2-5; D perhaps matches TRBD1 (6 bases). Germline V lookup: CDR1 LNHNV, CDR2 YYDKDF (reference sequence). CDR3 size: 14 residues. The V end lost 3 bases, the J end lost 1 base, and 9 bases lay between the germline ends. Here the CDR3 DNA reads TGTGCCACCAGCAGTGAGGACAGCCAAGAGACCCAGTACTTC. Translating it yields CATSSEDSQETQYF. The full variable domain, completed using reference TRBV15 and TRBJ2-5, is DAMVIQNPRYQVTQFGKPVTLSCSQTLNHNVMYWYQQKSSQAPKLLFHYYDKDFNNEADTPDNFQSRRPNTSFCFLDIRSPGLGDTAMYLCATSSEDSQETQYFGPGTRLLVL.

J is TRBJ1-2 and V is TRBV25-1; TRBD1 agrees at 11 bases. Germline CDR1 is MGHDK and CDR2 is SYGVNS. V was clipped by 2 bases and J by 10 bases; unmatched bases: 6. The CDR3 sequence is 14 residues long. The CDR3 is CASSERDRGITYTF. The CDR3, as DNA: TGTGCCAGCAGTGAAAGGGACAGGGGGATTACCTACACCTTC.

This chain connects TRBV6-2 or TRBV6-3 to TRBJ1-6; TRBD1 matches 9 bases. Germline V gene data show CDR1 as MNHEY and CDR2 as SVGEGT. The CDR3 sequence is 16 residues long. V was clipped by 5 bases and J by 6 bases; unmatched bases: 8. Here the CDR3 reads CASSPAGDRVNSPLHF. The CDR3 region has the DNA TGTGCCAGCAGTCCCGCCGGGGACAGGGTTAATTCACCCCTCCACTTT.

This clonotype was picked up many times. The chain recombines TRBV7-9 with TRBJ2-7; unclear D gene. The CDR3 is 12 residues long. Deletions cut 2 bases from V and 2 bases from J, with 4 bases between. CDR1 SEHNR and CDR2 FQNEAQ come from the germline V gene (reference sequence). DNA for the CDR3: TGTGCCAGCAGCTTACCCCCCTACGAGCAGTACTTC. Its protein is CASSLPPYEQYF.

Of note for this clonotype: Compared with germline, one end of the junction differs, possibly owing to a read error. This chain joins TRBV10-3 and TRBJ2-7; weak D call: TRBD2 (5 bases). Germline V gives CDR1 ENHRY, CDR2 SYGVKD. The CDR3 covers 15 residues. CDR3 region: CASSYSGGRAYEQYF. The CDR3 DNA reads as TGTGCCAGCAGTTACTCCGGAGGTAGGGCCTACGAGCAGTACTTC.

This rearrangement joins TRBV2 to TRBJ2-7; TRBD1 agrees at 9 bases. J gave up 3 bases and V 2 bases, and 8 bases lay outside the gene matches. Germline CDR1 and CDR2: SNHLY and FYNNEI. The CDR3 runs 16 residues. In DNA, the CDR3 is TGTGCCAGCAGTGAACCCGGGGACAGGGCAGGCTACGAGCAGTACTTC. Its protein product is CASSEPGDRAGYEQYF.

This clonotype came up many times. This chain connects TRBV5-6 to TRBJ1-1; D unresolved. There are 12 residues in the CDR3. CDR1 is SGHDT, CDR2 YYEEEE, per germline. The ends were cut back, 4 bases at V and 4 bases at J, with 8 bases in the middle. The CDR3 loop is CASSPGSTEAFF. For the CDR3, the DNA is TGTGCCAGCAGCCCAGGTAGCACTGAAGCTTTCTTT.

This clonotype appeared a few times. The V gene is TRBV9, the J gene TRBJ1-2; D not resolved. The CDR3 loop spans 15 amino acids. Trimming took 0 bases from V and 0 from J, leaving 9 bases between them. CDR1 SGDLS and CDR2 YYNGEE come from the germline V gene. CDR3 sequence: CASSVEANPNYGYTF. Here the CDR3 DNA reads TGTGCCAGCAGCGTAGAGGCGAATCCTAACTATGGCTACACCTTC. The variable domain in full, with the rest retrieved from reference TRBV9 and TRBJ1-2, is DSGVTQTPKHLITATGQRVTLRCSPRSGDLSVYWYQQSLDQGLQFLIQYYNGEERAKGNILERFSAQQFPDLHSELNLSSLELGDSALYFCASSVEANPNYGYTFGSGTRLTVV.

The chain combines TRBV7-2 with TRBJ1-4, with D hard to call. V was cut by 4 bases and J by 4 bases, with 10 bases left in between. Germline assignment: CDR1 SGHTA and CDR2 FQGNSA. This CDR3 has 14 residues. In DNA form, the CDR3 reads TGTGCCAGCAGCTCAAGCGCGAATAATGAAAAACTGTTTTTT. Translating gives CASSSSANNEKLFF.

J is TRBJ1-5 and V is TRBV24-1; weak D call: TRBD1 (6 bases). The CDR3 is 15 residues long. The V and J ends lost 6 bases and 6 bases respectively, with 17 bases between them. Looked up from germline, CDR1 is KGHDR and CDR2 is SFDVKD. CDR3 in amino acids: CATSLGQGMSQPQHF. CDR3 nucleotide sequence: TGTGCCACCAGTTTAGGCCAGGGGATGAGTCAGCCCCAGCATTTT.

The chain has TRBV11-1 and TRBJ1-1; D is perhaps TRBD1 (5 bases). V was trimmed by 3 bases and J by 4 bases, leaving 12 bases between them. The CDR3 runs 14 residues. CDR1 and CDR2 from the germline V gene are SGHAT and FQDESV (reference sequence). CDR3: CASSFGTMTTEAFF. As DNA, the CDR3 is TGTGCCAGCAGCTTCGGGACCATGACCACTGAAGCTTTCTTT.

This clonotype came up many times. The chain joins TRBV2 to TRBJ1-5, with TRBD1 identical over 9 bases. The trim removed 10 bases at V and 0 bases at J, leaving 1 base unmatched. There are 13 residues in the CDR3. In germline, CDR1 is SNHLY, CDR2 FYNNEI. For the CDR3, the DNA is TGTGCCAAGGGACAGGGTAGCAATCAGCCCCAGCATTTT. Translating gives CAKGQGSNQPQHF.

As concerns this clonotype: Since a much larger clone is just one base distant, this may be a read error. V gene TRBV7-9 combines with J gene TRBJ2-5; no clear D. The CDR3 length is 15 residues. Per the germline V gene, CDR1 is SEHNR and CDR2 is FQNEAQ (reference sequence). In DNA, the CDR3 is TGTGTCAGCAGCTTCCAACCCTCCTTGGGCGAGACCCAGTACTTC. Its protein is CVSSFQPSLGETQYF.

The CDR3 spells CASSVRHFDEQYF. The CDR3 nucleotides read TGTGCCAGCAGTGTAAGACACTTCGACGAGCAGTACTTC. This chain connects TRBV2 to TRBJ2-7; D gene unclear. Germline CDR1 and CDR2: SNHLY and FYNNEI. The V and J ends lost 4 bases and 5 bases respectively, with 12 bases between them. The CDR3 extends over 13 amino acids.

This clonotype was counted at least ten times. The V call is TRBV7-9, the J call TRBJ2-5; D unresolved. The germline V and J ends were trimmed by 5 bases and 5 bases, with 15 bases remaining between them. The length of the CDR3 is 14 residues. Germline V gene lookup returns CDR1 SEHNR and CDR2 FQNEAQ (reference sequence). The CDR3 sequence: CASSQSNLGETQYF. CDR3 coding DNA: TGTGCCAGCAGCCAATCGAACCTTGGGGAGACCCAGTACTTC. The whole variable domain, filled in from reference TRBV7-9 and TRBJ2-5, reads DTGVSQNPRHKITKRGQNVTFRCDPISEHNRLYWYRQTLGQGPEFLTYFQNEAQLEKSRLLSDRFSAERPKGSFSTLEIQRTEQGDSAMYLCASSQSNLGETQYFGPGTRLLVL.

With respect to this clonotype: A read error may be the cause here, since a much bigger clone is one base away. The CDR3 bases are TGCAGCGTTGGGGAAGGGAAGGTAACTGAAGCTTTCTTT. Its translation is CSVGEGKVTEAFF. The chain uses TRBV29-1 and TRBJ1-1; no clear D. V was trimmed by 4 bases and J by 5 bases, leaving 14 bases between them. CDR3 length equals 13 residues. From germline, CDR1 is SQVTM and CDR2 ANQGSEA.